A single sample gave rise to the 8 T cell receptor beta chains below, sequenced in a study of CD8 T cells in Susac syndrome. The RNA, about 0.5 to 1 ug, was put through reverse transcription using random hexamers. TCRdb reprocessed the immunoSEQ multiplex PCR reads via MiXCR and lists one record per CDR3 protein. The table includes some 150,000 distinct CDR3 sequences, roughly 94% detected once. Material: CD4+ T cells from PBMCs. The receptors stem from a human donor with Susac syndrome.

The chain carries TRBV7-2 and TRBJ1-6, with TRBD1 as a possible D gene (5 bases). Per the germline V gene, CDR1 is SGHTA and CDR2 is FQGNSA. The CDR3 is made up of 16 amino acids. With 1 base removed from V and 10 bases from J, the gap between germline ends came to 17 bases. Here the CDR3 reads CASSLGHTGSRSPLHF. The CDR3, as DNA: TGTGCCAGCAGCTTAGGTCATACAGGTTCGCGCTCACCCCTCCACTTT. Looking up the rest from reference TRBV7-2 and TRBJ1-6 gives the full variable domain: GAGVSQSPSNKVTEKGKDVELRCDPISGHTALYWYRQSLGQGLEFLIYFQGNSAPDKSGLPSDRFSAERTGGSVSTLTIQRTQQEDSAVYLCASSLGHTGSRSPLHFGNGTRLTVT.

This chain joins TRBV4-1 and TRBJ2-1; TRBD1 is a possible D gene (6 bases). The germline V and J ends were trimmed by 3 bases and 8 bases, with 17 bases remaining between them. The CDR3 extends over 15 amino acids. Germline CDR1 is MGHRA and CDR2 is YSYEKL. For the CDR3, the DNA is TGCGCCAGCAGCCAGGGCAGGGGTGAGATCCATGAGCAGTTCTTC. It codes for CASSQGRGEIHEQFF.

DNA for the CDR3: TGTGCCACCAGCAGAAAAACCGGGACAGGGAATCCCAATGAGCAGTTCTTC. This codes for CATSRKTGTGNPNEQFF. The J gene is TRBJ2-1, the V gene TRBV15; TRBD1 matches at 9 bases. J was trimmed by 6 bases and V by 2 bases; bases with no gene match: 11. The germline gives CDR1 LNHNV, CDR2 YYDKDF (reference sequence). The CDR3 has 17 residues.

The genes are TRBV3-1 and TRBJ1-4; D is unresolved. Trimming removed 0 bases at V and 10 bases at J, with 9 bases between. Germline lookup yields CDR1 LGHDT and CDR2 YNNKEL (reference sequence). The CDR3 consists of 13 residues. The CDR3 bases are TGTGCCAGCAGCCAAGACGCGGGGAGAAAACTGTTTTTT. Encoded protein: CASSQDAGRKLFF.

This chain joins TRBV9 and TRBJ1-6; D is undetermined. The CDR3 contains 16 residues. Germline CDR1 is SGDLS and CDR2 is YYNGEE. Trimming removed 0 bases from V and 0 bases from J, with 7 bases in between. CDR3 sequence: CASSVGPSSYNSPLHF. The CDR3 region has the DNA TGTGCCAGCAGCGTAGGGCCGAGCTCCTATAATTCACCCCTCCACTTT.

This sequence joins TRBV5-8 and TRBJ2-1; the match to TRBD2 covers 10 bases. V shed 0 bases, J shed 2 bases, and the junction held 5 bases outside the gene matches. CDR1 is SGHTS, CDR2 YDEGEE, per germline. The CDR3 is 17 residues long. As DNA, the CDR3 is TGTGCCAGCAGCTTGGAAACTAGCGGGAATACCTACAATGAGCAGTTCTTC. Amino acid sequence: CASSLETSGNTYNEQFF.

V usage is TRBV11-3 and J usage is TRBJ2-2; no firm D call. Germline CDR1 and CDR2: SGHNT and YENEEA. V was trimmed by 3 bases and J by 6 bases, leaving 8 bases between them. The CDR3 has 13 amino acids. CDR3 coding DNA: TGTGCCAGCAGCTTCCGAGGTCCCGGGGAGCTGTTTTTT. It codes for CASSFRGPGELFF. Using reference TRBV11-3 and TRBJ2-2 for the parts outside the CDR3, the full variable domain is EAGVVQSPRYKIIEKKQPVAFWCNPISGHNTLYWYLQNLGQGPELLIRYENEEAVDDSQLPKDRFSAERLKGVDSTLKIQPAELGDSAVYLCASSFRGPGELFFGEGSRLTVL.

The chain is built from TRBV20-1 and TRBJ2-3, with TRBD2 matching 9 bases. Germline V gives CDR1 DFQATT, CDR2 SNEGSKA (reference sequence). CDR3 size: 15 residues. With V trimmed by 4 bases and J by 2 bases, 7 bases remained unmatched. CDR3 amino acids: CSAKRTSAHTDTQYF. The CDR3 DNA is TGCAGTGCTAAAAGGACTAGCGCTCACACAGATACGCAGTATTTT.